A selection of T cell receptor beta chains follows, all from one sample in a study of identical twins. TCRdb used MiXCR to reprocess the 5' RACE reads, holding one entry per CDR3 protein. The table shows approximately 490,000 distinct CDR3 sequences, with more than 20% occurring only once. These same data were also listed under a study on yellow fever vaccine responses in identical twins.

The material sequenced was CD4+ T cells sorted from blood. The receptor set was obtained from a woman under 30 in good health. Both conserved end residues are part of each CDR3. A D gene is named only where the DNA matches it firmly. The listing skips clone size in some rows; elsewhere it reads once, few, many or a size class.

>TRBJ2-7|.|.|TRBV5-1
TGCGCCAGCACCGTTGGACAGAGCTCCTACGAGCAGTACTTC
CASTVGQSSYEQYF
>TRBJ2-7|.|TRBD1|TRBV6-5
TGTGCCAGCAGTTACGGGGGCGGGACAGGGAGTTACGAGCAGTACTTC
CASSYGGGTGSYEQYF
>TRBJ2-7|few|TRBD2|TRBV5-1
TGCGCCAGCAGCTATAGGACTAGCGGGAGTTTCGAGCAGTACTTC
CASSYRTSGSFEQYF
>TRBJ1-1|.|TRBD1|TRBV12-3/TRBV12-4
TGTGCCAGCAGTATCGGACAGGAGAACACTGAAGCTTTCTTT
CASSIGQENTEAFF
>TRBJ1-2|few|.|TRBV28
TGTGCCAGCATCGAGCACCCCGGGTATGGCTACACCTTC
CASIEHPGYGYTF
>TRBJ1-1|.|.|TRBV2
TGTGCCAGCTTGAGGACAAAGAACACTGAAGCTTTCTTT
CASLRTKNTEAFF
>TRBJ1-1|few|TRBD1|TRBV5-1
TGCGCCAGCAGCTGGGGACAGGGGAGCGCTGAAGCTTTCTTT
CASSWGQGSAEAFF
>TRBJ2-5|few|.|TRBV3-1
TGTGCCAGCAGCCAAGATTTGGCTTCCCAAGAGACCCAGTACTTC
CASSQDLASQETQYF
>TRBJ2-1|.|.|TRBV15
TGTGCCACCTCTGAGACAGGTGAAGACAATGAGCAGTTCTTC
CATSETGEDNEQFF
>TRBJ2-3|.|TRBD2|TRBV12-3/TRBV12-4
TGTGCCAGCAGGAGCGTAAGCGGGAGAGATACGCAGTATTTT
CASRSVSGRDTQYF
>TRBJ1-5|many|.|TRBV12-3/TRBV12-4
TGTGCCAGCAGTCCCGGTTTTACGGGGGCGCAGGAACAGCCCCAGCATTTT
CASSPGFTGAQEQPQHF
>TRBJ2-1|many|.|TRBV9
TGTGCCAGCAGCGTTGGGACCAACTACAATGAGCAGTTCTTC
CASSVGTNYNEQFF
>TRBJ2-4|.|.|TRBV28
TGTGCCAGCAGTTTACTGGGGGCCGCCACGGCCAAAAACATTCAGTACTTC
CASSLLGAATAKNIQYF
>TRBJ1-5|.|.|TRBV10-3
TGTGCCATCAGTGACAGGGTTAATCAGCCCCAGCATTTT
CAISDRVNQPQHF
>TRBJ1-4|few|TRBD1|TRBV12-3/TRBV12-4
TGTGCCAGCAGCCGCCCGGACAGGAGAAATGAAAAACTGTTTTTT
CASSRPDRRNEKLFF
>TRBJ1-6|.|TRBD1|TRBV12-3/TRBV12-4
TGTGCCAGCAGGGGAGACAGGGGGAAGTCACCCCTCCACTTT
CASRGDRGKSPLHF
>TRBJ2-7|few|.|TRBV5-1
TGCGCCAGCAGCTTGGCCGTGGCCCCTGGTACATACGAGCAGTACTTC
CASSLAVAPGTYEQYF
>TRBJ1-6|few|TRBD1|TRBV7-9
TGTGCCAGCAGCTTAGGATGGGGGACAGACAGACATTCACCCCTCCACTTT
CASSLGWGTDRHSPLHF
>TRBJ2-5|many|.|TRBV29-1
TGCAGCGTTGGAGGGACACCCCAAGAGACCCAGTACTTC
CSVGGTPQETQYF
>TRBJ1-2|few|TRBD1|TRBV6-5
TGTGCCAGCAGTTCGACGTCGACAGGGGACTATGGCTACACCTTC
CASSSTSTGDYGYTF
>TRBJ2-2|few|.|TRBV29-1
TGCAGCGTTTTAGTTAGCCAAGCGAACACCGGGGAGCTGTTTTTT
CSVLVSQANTGELFF
>TRBJ2-2|once|.|TRBV29-1
TGCAGCGTTGAAGTAACCGGATATCAGGGCACCGGGGAGCTGTTTTTT
CSVEVTGYQGTGELFF
>TRBJ2-7|.|.|TRBV5-1
TGCGCCAGCAGCCCGGCGAGTACCCGGCCGCGGGAGCAGTACTTC
CASSPASTRPREQYF
>TRBJ1-1|few|.|TRBV7-2
TGTGCCAGCAGCTTAGATTGGCTAAACACTGAAGCTTTCTTT
CASSLDWLNTEAFF
>TRBJ2-5|once|TRBD1|TRBV2
TGTGCCAGCGCTTACCCAGGGGGCGCTTGGACCCAGTACTTC
CASAYPGGAWTQYF
>TRBJ2-1|.|TRBD2|TRBV5-1
TGCGCCAGCAGCTTTCGGACTAGCAACAACAATGAGCAGTTCTTC
CASSFRTSNNNEQFF
>TRBJ1-5|few|.|TRBV6-4
TGTGCCAGCAGTGACCGTCTAGGAATCAGCAATCAGCCCCAGCATTTT
CASSDRLGISNQPQHF
>TRBJ2-3|few|.|TRBV28
TGTGCCAGCAGAACCCCCGCGGACTTCGTCATCACAGATACGCAGTATTTT
CASRTPADFVITDTQYF